The 13 T cell receptor beta chains reported below all come from one sample, sequenced in a study of blood T cell repertoires in COVID-19. Sequencing used immunoSEQ multiplex PCR; TCRdb keeps in-frame clones, though not all of them. The table shows roughly 200,000 clones, with around 90% occurring only once. Material for sequencing was peripheral blood. The receptor set was obtained from a man aged 35-49 years with acute or convalescent COVID-19.

The rearrangement uses TRBV10-1 and TRBJ2-2; 11 bases align to TRBD2. Germline V gene sequence: CDR1 WNHNN, CDR2 SYGVQD (reference sequence). Unmatched junction bases numbered 3, after V lost 2 bases and J lost 4 bases. The CDR3 consists of 16 residues. CDR3 nucleotide sequence: TGCGCCAGCAGTGAGGCTACTAGCGGGGGCACCGGGGAGCTGTTTTTT. This codes for CASSEATSGGTGELFF.

V usage is TRBV4-2 and J usage is TRBJ2-1; TRBD2 matches at 8 bases. The CDR3 contains 16 residues. CDR1 is LGHNA and CDR2 is YNFKEQ in the germline V gene. Germline trimming cut 2 bases from V and 6 bases from J; bases unmatched to any gene: 9. CDR3 region: CASSQFRGGLINEQFF. The DNA for the CDR3 is TGTGCCAGCAGCCAATTCCGGGGGGGCCTAATCAATGAGCAGTTCTTC.

The V and J genes are TRBV29-1 and TRBJ2-7; 11 bases are a match to TRBD1. Germline CDR1 and CDR2: SQVTM and ANQGSEA. The CDR3 covers 15 residues. With V trimmed by 1 base and J by 2 bases, 4 bases remained unmatched. The CDR3 sequence: CSVEGPGQGAYEQYF. The CDR3 DNA reads TGCAGCGTTGAAGGACCGGGACAGGGGGCCTACGAGCAGTACTTC.

The V call is TRBV11-1, the J call TRBJ1-1; 7 nucleotides match TRBD1. Germline trimming cut 6 bases from V and 5 bases from J; bases unmatched to any gene: 12. CDR3 length: 15 amino acids. Germline V lookup: CDR1 SGHAT, CDR2 FQDESV (reference sequence). The CDR3 region is CASSGRQGLKTEAFF. CDR3 DNA sequence: TGTGCCAGCAGTGGAAGACAGGGTCTCAAGACTGAAGCTTTCTTT.

V usage is TRBV19 and J usage is TRBJ1-2; D is ambiguous. CDR1 is LNHDA, CDR2 SQIVND, per germline (reference sequence). V lost 1 base and J lost 4, with 10 bases in between. The CDR3 extends over 14 amino acids. CDR3 DNA: TGTGCCAGTAGTATAGGGCCAGACTTCTATGGCTACACCTTC. Translated: CASSIGPDFYGYTF.

This sequence joins TRBV28 and TRBJ1-2, with D possibly matching TRBD1 (5 bases). The CDR3 length is 14 residues. V was cut by 8 bases and J by 5 bases, with 18 bases left in between. CDR1 and CDR2 from the germline V gene are MDHEN and SYDVKM. The CDR3 DNA reads TGTGCCAGCTGGATTCCCTCGACAGAGTATGGCTACACCTTC. Translating it yields CASWIPSTEYGYTF.

DNA for the CDR3: TGCGCCAGCAGTTCTGACAGGTCCTATGGCTACACCTTC. Protein product: CASSSDRSYGYTF. V and J are TRBV10-2 and TRBJ1-2, with D maybe TRBD1 (6 bases). The CDR3 totals 13 residues. Trimming stripped 5 bases from V and 4 bases from J, with 11 bases between. Germline V gene lookup returns CDR1 WSHSY and CDR2 SAAADI.

The count of this clone is one. The chain has TRBV29-1 and TRBJ1-1; no reliable D call. V was pared by 7 bases and J by 2 bases, with 14 bases between. This CDR3 is 13 amino acids long. CDR1 is SQVTM, CDR2 ANQGSEA, per germline. The chain's CDR3 is CSASRKINTEAFF. CDR3 in DNA: TGCAGCGCGTCGCGTAAGATTAACACTGAAGCTTTCTTT. The whole variable domain, remainder taken from reference TRBV29-1 and TRBJ1-1, is SAVISQKPSRDICQRGTSLTIQCQVDSQVTMMFWYRQQPGQSLTLIATANQGSEATYESGFVIDKFPISRPNLTFSTLTVSNMSPEDSSIYLCSASRKINTEAFFGQGTRLTVV.

The CDR3 DNA follows: TGTGCCACCAGTGATATAGACCAAGAGACCCAGTACTTC. Its translation is CATSDIDQETQYF. The rearrangement joins TRBV24-1 to TRBJ2-5; D remains ambiguous. The CDR3 has 13 amino acids. Germline V lookup: CDR1 KGHDR, CDR2 SFDVKD. With 3 bases removed from V and 0 bases from J, the gap between germline ends came to 4 bases.

This chain uses TRBV7-9 with TRBJ1-4, with TRBD1 as a possible D gene (5 bases). The length of the CDR3 is 13 residues. The V and J ends lost 5 bases and 5 bases respectively, with 9 bases between them. Germline CDR1 reads SEHNR; CDR2 reads FQNEAQ (reference sequence). The CDR3 coding sequence is TGTGCCAGCAGCGTCACAGGAAATGAAAAACTGTTTTTT. Translation: CASSVTGNEKLFF.

A remark on this clone: At the DNA level, this CDR3 is encoded by other sequences in the same sample as well. The chain couples TRBV9 to TRBJ2-5; maybe TRBD2 (6 bases). This CDR3 has 14 amino acids. The V and J ends lost 2 bases and 1 base respectively, with 9 bases between them. Germline CDR1 is SGDLS and CDR2 is YYNGEE. The CDR3 DNA reads as TGTGCCAGCAGCGTCGGCGGGGTCCAAGAGACCCAGTACTTC. Translating gives CASSVGGVQETQYF.

This chain links TRBV7-3 with TRBJ2-2; 7 nucleotides align to TRBD1. This CDR3 has 18 residues. The trim removed 4 bases at V and 2 bases at J, leaving 13 bases unmatched. From germline, CDR1 is SGHTA and CDR2 FQGTGA. CDR3 nucleotide sequence: TGTGCCAGCAGCTCAGGACAGGAATCTATCCCCAACACCGGGGAGCTGTTTTTT. Residues: CASSSGQESIPNTGELFF.

The chain couples TRBV5-1 to TRBJ1-1; D gene uncertain. The CDR3 runs to 14 residues. CDR1 is SGHRS and CDR2 is YFSETQ in the germline V gene. Trimming removed 1 base at V and 3 bases at J, with 10 bases between. The CDR3 loop is CASSLRPGYTEAFF. CDR3 nucleotide sequence: TGCGCCAGCAGCTTGAGGCCGGGTTACACTGAAGCTTTCTTT.